This TCR beta chain was sequenced during a study of cytomegalovirus exposure and HLA in healthy donors. Study outcomes and limitations: Sequencing depth across donors, presence/absence analyses assumed, was roughly uniform.

The germline CDR1 and CDR2 sequences are KGHSH and LQKENI. V lost 0 bases and J lost 1, with 7 bases in between. The CDR3 has 15 amino acids. It was with 60 Vbeta and 13 Jbeta primers that the PCR ran. Study processing details: Approximately 11 million shared chains were among the about 80 million unique TCR beta chains that a later analysis counted. The method was immunoSEQ multiplex PCR; TCRdb's version includes in-frame clones alone and lacks a portion of them. That table supplies the V and J calls and clone size; D and trimming were determined from the DNA. The table records some 170,000 clones, more than 80% of them present only once. This clone was observed a few times. What it binds is unknown.

The sequence came from a woman in her thirties in good health and CMV-seropositive. V gene TRBV18 combines with J gene TRBJ1-3; maybe TRBD1 (6 bases). The specimen was PBMCs. CDR3 amino acids: CASSPPDSSGNTIYF. CDR3 DNA: TGTGCCAGCTCACCACCGGACAGTTCTGGAAACACCATATATTTT.